Given below is one T cell receptor beta chain in context. This clonotype has a handful of counts. There is no known antigen for this receptor. The record has no base qualities; no much larger clone is one base away. Synthesis of TCR cDNA relied on 5'RACE template switching, a step that introduced a universal primer site along with unique molecular identifiers. cDNA synthesis was primed from both the TCR alpha and TCR beta constant segments. Library amplification used two PCR steps, and the second PCR step added sample barcodes and sequencing adapters. Sequencing of libraries was done on Illumina HiSeq 2500 (2x100 bp) or NovaSeq (2x150 bp). The paper's processing steps were these. Reads were demultiplexed and collapsed into UMI consensus sequences with MIGEC, and V(D)J alignment was performed with MiXCR. Vaccine-responding clonotypes were identified with edgeR using replicate PBMC samples, with FDR below 0.01 and a log2 fold change above 5 up to day 15 being required. CD4 or CD8 identity was assigned to each bulk clonotype according to whether the clonotype was present at higher abundance in the sequenced CD4 repertoire or the sequenced CD8 repertoire. The public reads were reanalyzed by TCRdb: fastp trimming at Q25, MiXCR alignment, in-frame beta chains only. Each entry merges the rows of one CDR3 protein and shows their most common DNA and genes. The V and J calls, along with clone size, are taken from TCRdb and not from the paper's own processing. In all, the sample holds approximately 600,000 distinct CDR3 sequences, and 9% to 15% of those were seen once. The top ten constitute more than 13% of the sample.

According to the study, the label for this sample's treatment or condition signals: live attenuated yellow fever vaccine strain. Two biological replicates of bulk PBMCs were collected at each blood-draw timepoint. A standard Ficoll-Paque protocol was used to isolate PBMCs from peripheral blood. RNA was extracted with TriZol from bulk PBMCs, CD4 and CD8 fractions, and dextramer-positive and dextramer-negative fractions. From its cysteine to its phenylalanine, the CDR3 spans 15 amino acids. The only DNA kept is the CDR3, 45 bases in frame from the first base. V is pared back by 7 bases and J by 7 bases, with 22 bases lying between the germline termini. This entry is derived from a study of T cells after yellow fever vaccination (dated by TCRdb to about 2019). As for the study more broadly: Libraries from fractions with low cell numbers were prepared with the SMART-Seq v4 Ultra Low Input RNA kit. To follow T-cell clones before and after both primary and booster YFV17D yellow fever vaccination, bulk TCR alpha and beta repertoires underwent longitudinal sequencing. Two healthy male donors made up the cohort, one aged 18 to 30 years and the other aged 30 to 40 years. Blood was collected at multiple timepoints before and after primary and secondary immunization, and bulk PBMC replicates and cell subsets were isolated.

The study at large found these results: A small share of clonotypes occurred in both CD4 and CD8 compartments, likely arising from convergent recombination. After the booster, most clones that had expanded after primary vaccination were detected again (nearly 97% of CD4 and 88% of CD8), suggesting broad maintenance of memory. FACS-sorted repertoires could contain abundant contaminating clonotypes from the bulk population, so computational filtering was required. Only a couple of donors were included in the study, so the extent to which the findings can be generalized is limited. The secondary T-cell response was found to be weaker but faster than the primary response, with a peak reached on day 5 rather than on day 15.

Recombination connected TRBV12-3 or TRBV12-4 to TRBJ1-2, with no confidently assigned D gene. The clonotype was recovered from a man in his thirties or forties who received the YFV17D yellow fever vaccine. The sequencing used PBMCs, collected on the day of the yellow fever booster vaccination. The nucleotides read TGTGCCAGCACTCTTGGGGAGGGATCCCCTAGTGGCTACACCTTC. Its product reads: CASTLGEGSPSGYTF.